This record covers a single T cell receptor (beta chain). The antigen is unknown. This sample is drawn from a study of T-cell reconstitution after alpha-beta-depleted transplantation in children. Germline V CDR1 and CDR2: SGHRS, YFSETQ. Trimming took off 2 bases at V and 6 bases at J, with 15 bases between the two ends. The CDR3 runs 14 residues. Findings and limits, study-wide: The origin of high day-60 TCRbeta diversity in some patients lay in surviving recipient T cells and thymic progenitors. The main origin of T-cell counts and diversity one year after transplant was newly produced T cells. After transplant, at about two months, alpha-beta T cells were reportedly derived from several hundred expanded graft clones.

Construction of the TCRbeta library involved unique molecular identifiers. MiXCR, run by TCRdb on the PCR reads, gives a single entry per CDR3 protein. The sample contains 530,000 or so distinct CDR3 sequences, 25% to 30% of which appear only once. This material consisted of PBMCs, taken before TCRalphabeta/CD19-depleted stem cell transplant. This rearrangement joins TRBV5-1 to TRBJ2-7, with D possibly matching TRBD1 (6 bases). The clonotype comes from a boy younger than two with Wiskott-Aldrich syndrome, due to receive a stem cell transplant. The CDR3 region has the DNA TGCGCCAGCAGCTTCCGGGACATCTGGGGCGAGCAGTACTTC. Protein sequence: CASSFRDIWGEQYF.